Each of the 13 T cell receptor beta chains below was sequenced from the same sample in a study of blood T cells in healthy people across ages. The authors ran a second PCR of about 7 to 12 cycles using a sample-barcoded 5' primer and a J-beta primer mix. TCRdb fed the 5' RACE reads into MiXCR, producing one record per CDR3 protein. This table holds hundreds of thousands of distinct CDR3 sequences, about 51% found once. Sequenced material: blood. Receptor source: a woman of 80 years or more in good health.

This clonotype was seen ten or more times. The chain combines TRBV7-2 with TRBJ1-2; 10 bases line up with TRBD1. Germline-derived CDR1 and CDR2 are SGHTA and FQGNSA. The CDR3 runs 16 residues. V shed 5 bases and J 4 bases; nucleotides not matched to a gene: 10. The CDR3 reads CASSPGQGVGFYGYTF. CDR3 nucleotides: TGTGCCAGCAGCCCTGGACAGGGGGTAGGCTTCTATGGCTACACCTTC.

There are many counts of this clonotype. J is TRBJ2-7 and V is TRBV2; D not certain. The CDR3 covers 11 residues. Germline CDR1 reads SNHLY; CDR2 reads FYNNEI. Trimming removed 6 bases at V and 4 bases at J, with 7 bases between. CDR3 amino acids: CASRGNYEQYF. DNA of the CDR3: TGTGCCAGCAGGGGGAATTACGAGCAGTACTTC.

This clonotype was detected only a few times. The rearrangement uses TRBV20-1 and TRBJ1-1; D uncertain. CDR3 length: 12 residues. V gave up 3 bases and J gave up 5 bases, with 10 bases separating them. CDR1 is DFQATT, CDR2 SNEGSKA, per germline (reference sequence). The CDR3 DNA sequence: TGCAGTGCTAGGGGAGACGGGACTGAAGCTTTCTTT. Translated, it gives CSARGDGTEAFF.

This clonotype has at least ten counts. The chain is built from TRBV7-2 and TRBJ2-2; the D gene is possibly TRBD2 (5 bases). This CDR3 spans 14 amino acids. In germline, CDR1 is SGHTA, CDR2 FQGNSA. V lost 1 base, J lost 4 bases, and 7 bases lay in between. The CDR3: CASSLGGLTGELFF. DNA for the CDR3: TGTGCCAGCAGCTTAGGAGGGCTCACCGGGGAGCTGTTTTTT.

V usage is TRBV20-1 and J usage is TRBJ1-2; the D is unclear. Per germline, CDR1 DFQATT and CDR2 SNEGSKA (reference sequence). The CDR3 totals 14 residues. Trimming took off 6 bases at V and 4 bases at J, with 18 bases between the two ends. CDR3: CSAARSHLGYGYTF. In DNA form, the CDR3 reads TGCAGTGCCGCAAGGAGCCACTTAGGCTATGGCTACACCTTC.

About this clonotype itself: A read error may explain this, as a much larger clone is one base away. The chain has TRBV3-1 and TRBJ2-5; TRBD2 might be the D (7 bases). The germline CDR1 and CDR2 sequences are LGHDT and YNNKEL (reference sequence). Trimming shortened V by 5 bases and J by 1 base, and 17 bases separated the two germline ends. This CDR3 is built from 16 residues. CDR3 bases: TGTGCCAGCAGCGATCCTGGCGGGGGCGTCCAAGAGACCCAGTACTTC. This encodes CASSDPGGGVQETQYF.

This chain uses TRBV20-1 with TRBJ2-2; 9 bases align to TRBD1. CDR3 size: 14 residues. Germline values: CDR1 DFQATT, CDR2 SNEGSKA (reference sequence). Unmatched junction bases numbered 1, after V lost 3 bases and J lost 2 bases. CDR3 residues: CSARGQGNTGELFF. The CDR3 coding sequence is TGCAGTGCTAGGGGACAGGGAAACACCGGGGAGCTGTTTTTT.

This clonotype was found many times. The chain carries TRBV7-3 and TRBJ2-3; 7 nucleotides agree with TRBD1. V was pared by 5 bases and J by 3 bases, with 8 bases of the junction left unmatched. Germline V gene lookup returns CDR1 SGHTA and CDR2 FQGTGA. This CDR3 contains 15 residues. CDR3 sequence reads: CASSLRQGQTDTQYF. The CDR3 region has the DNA TGTGCCAGCAGCCTACGACAGGGTCAAACAGATACGCAGTATTTT.

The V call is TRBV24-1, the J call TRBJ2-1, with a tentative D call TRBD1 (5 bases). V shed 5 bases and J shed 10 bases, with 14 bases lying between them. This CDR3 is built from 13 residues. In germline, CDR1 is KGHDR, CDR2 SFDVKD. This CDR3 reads CATSAAPRTEQFF. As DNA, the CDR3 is TGTGCCACCAGTGCCGCGCCTCGGACAGAGCAGTTCTTC.

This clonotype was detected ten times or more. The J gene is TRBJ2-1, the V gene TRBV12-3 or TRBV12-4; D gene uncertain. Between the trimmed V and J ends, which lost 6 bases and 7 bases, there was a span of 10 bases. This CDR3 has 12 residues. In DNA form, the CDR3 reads TGTGCCAGCAGGTTGCTTAGGAATGAGCAGTTCTTC. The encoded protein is CASRLLRNEQFF.

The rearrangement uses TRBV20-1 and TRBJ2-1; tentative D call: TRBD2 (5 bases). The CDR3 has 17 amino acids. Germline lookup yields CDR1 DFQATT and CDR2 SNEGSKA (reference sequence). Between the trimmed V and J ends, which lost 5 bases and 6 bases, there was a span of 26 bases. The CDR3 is CSALKAGGHSIRNEQFF. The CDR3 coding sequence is TGCAGTGCTCTAAAGGCGGGCGGTCACTCGATTCGCAATGAGCAGTTCTTC.

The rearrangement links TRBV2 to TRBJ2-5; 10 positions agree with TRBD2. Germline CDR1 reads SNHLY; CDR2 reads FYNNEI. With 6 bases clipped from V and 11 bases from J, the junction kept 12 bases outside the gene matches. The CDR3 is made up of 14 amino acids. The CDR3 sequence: CASRASGGHNEQYF. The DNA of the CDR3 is TGTGCCAGCAGGGCTAGCGGGGGACACAATGAGCAGTACTTC.

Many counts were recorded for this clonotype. This CDR3 is CASSVRGADGYTF. CDR3 in DNA: TGTGCCAGCAGTGTACGCGGGGCTGATGGCTACACCTTC. This sequence joins TRBV28 and TRBJ1-2, with a tentative D call TRBD1 (5 bases). There are 13 residues in the CDR3. V lost 5 bases and J lost 6, with 13 bases in between. Germline V CDR1 and CDR2: MDHEN, SYDVKM.